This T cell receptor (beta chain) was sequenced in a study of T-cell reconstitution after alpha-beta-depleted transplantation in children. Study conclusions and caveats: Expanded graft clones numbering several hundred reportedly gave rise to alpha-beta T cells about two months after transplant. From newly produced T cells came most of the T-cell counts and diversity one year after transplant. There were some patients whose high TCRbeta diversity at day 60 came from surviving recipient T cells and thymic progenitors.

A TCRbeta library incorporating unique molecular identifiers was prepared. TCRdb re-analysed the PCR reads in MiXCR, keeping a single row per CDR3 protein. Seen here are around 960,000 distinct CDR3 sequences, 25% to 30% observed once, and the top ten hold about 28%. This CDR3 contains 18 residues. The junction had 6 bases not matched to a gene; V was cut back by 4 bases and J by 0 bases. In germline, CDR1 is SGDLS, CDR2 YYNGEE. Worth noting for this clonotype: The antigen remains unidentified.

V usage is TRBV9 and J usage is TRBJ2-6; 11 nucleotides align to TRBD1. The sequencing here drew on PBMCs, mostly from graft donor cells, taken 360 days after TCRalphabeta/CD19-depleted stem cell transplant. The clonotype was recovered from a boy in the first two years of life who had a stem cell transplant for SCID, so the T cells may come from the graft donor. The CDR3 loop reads CASSPPGTGGSGANVLTF. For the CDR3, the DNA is TGTGCCAGCAGCCCCCCCGGGACAGGGGGCTCTGGGGCCAACGTCCTGACTTTC.